This entry features one TCR beta chain sequence. The sample is drawn from a study of CD8 T cells in Susac syndrome. The V end lost 5 bases, the J end lost 4 bases, and 10 bases lay between the germline ends. Germline CDR1 SGHDT, CDR2 YYEEEE. The CDR3 sequence is 12 residues long. Blood CD8+ and CD4+ T cells underwent high-throughput TCR beta sequencing. An amount of RNA that ranged from roughly 0.5 to 1 ug was reverse transcribed with random hexamers. TCR beta CDR3 was amplified by immunoSEQ multiplex PCR. This amplification extended across 54 Vbeta and 13 Jbeta segments. MiXCR, run by TCRdb on the immunoSEQ multiplex PCR reads, gives a single entry per CDR3 protein. Here the sample spans more than 200,000 distinct CDR3 sequences, about 90% being singletons.

Specimen: CD8+ T cells from PBMCs. This TCR was recovered from a human donor with multiple sclerosis. This chain uses TRBV5-6 with TRBJ2-7; no definite D call. The CDR3 sequence is CASSSYDYEQYF. CDR3 bases: TGTGCCAGCAGTTCGTACGATTACGAGCAGTACTTC.